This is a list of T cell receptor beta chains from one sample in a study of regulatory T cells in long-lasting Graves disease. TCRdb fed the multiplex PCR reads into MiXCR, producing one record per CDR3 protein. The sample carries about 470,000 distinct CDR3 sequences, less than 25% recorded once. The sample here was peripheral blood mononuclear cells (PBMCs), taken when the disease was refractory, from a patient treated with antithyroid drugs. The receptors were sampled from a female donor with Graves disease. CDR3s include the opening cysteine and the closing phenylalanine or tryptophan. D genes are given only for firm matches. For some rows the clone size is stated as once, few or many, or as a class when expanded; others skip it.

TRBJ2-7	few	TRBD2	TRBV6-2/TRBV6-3	CASSLILSGSQPYEQYF	TGTGCCAGCAGTCTGATCCTTAGCGGGAGCCAGCCCTACGAGCAGTACTTC
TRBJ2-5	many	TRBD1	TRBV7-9	CASSLRQGAKVTQYF	TGTGCCAGCAGCTTGAGACAGGGGGCTAAGGTGACCCAGTACTTC
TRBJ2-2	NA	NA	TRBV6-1	CASSRGAGGSGELFF	TGTGCCAGCAGTCGCGGCGCAGGGGGGAGCGGGGAGCTGTTTTTT
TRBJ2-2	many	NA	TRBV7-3	CASSLISTGELFF	TGTGCCAGCAGCTTAATAAGCACCGGGGAGCTGTTTTTT
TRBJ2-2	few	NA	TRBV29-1	CSVLFSGELFF	TGCAGCGTTCTGTTTTCAGGGGAGCTGTTTTTT
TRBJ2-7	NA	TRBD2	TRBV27	CASTPTPSGHSYEQYF	TGTGCCAGCACCCCAACCCCTAGCGGGCATAGTTACGAGCAGTACTTC
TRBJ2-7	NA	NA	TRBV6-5	CASSYSITRPPREQYF	TGTGCCAGCAGTTACTCCATTACTAGGCCCCCGAGGGAGCAGTACTTC
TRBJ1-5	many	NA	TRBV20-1	CSAPGHPNQPQHF	TGCAGTGCTCCCGGACACCCCAATCAGCCCCAGCATTTT
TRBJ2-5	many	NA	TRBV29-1	CSVGGVETQYF	TGCAGCGTTGGAGGAGTGGAGACCCAGTACTTC
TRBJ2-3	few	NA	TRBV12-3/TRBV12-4	CASSLRLGGDTQYF	TGTGCCAGCAGTTTAAGGCTCGGGGGAGATACGCAGTATTTT
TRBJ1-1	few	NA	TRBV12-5	CASALGYFEAFF	TGTGCTAGTGCCCTGGGGTATTTTGAAGCTTTCTTT
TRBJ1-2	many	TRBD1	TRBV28	CASSLFGQGRMGYTF	TGTGCCAGCAGTTTATTTGGACAGGGGAGGATGGGCTACACCTTC
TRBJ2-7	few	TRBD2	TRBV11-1	CASSTSATWYYEQYF	TGTGCCAGCAGTACTAGCGCGACCTGGTACTACGAGCAGTACTTC
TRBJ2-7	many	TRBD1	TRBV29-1	CSVEPGTGGREQYF	TGCAGCGTTGAACCCGGGACAGGGGGTCGCGAGCAGTACTTC
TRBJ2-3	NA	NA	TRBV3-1	CASSQDLDGKSTQYF	TGTGCCAGCAGCCAAGATTTGGACGGGAAGAGTACGCAGTATTTT
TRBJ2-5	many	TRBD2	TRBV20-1	CSAMREPQETQYF	TGCAGTGCTATGCGGGAGCCTCAAGAGACCCAGTACTTC
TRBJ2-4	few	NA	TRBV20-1	CSANGGSRRNIQYF	TGCAGTGCCAATGGGGGGAGCCGACGAAACATTCAGTACTTC
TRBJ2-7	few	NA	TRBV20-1	CSAPKTGSGYEQYF	TGCAGTGCTCCTAAAACAGGGAGTGGCTACGAGCAGTACTTC
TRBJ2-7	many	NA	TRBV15	CATSRDGLSEQYF	TGTGCCACCAGCAGAGATGGCCTGAGCGAGCAGTACTTC
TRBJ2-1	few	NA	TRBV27	CASSFQPLYNEQFF	TGTGCCAGCAGTTTCCAGCCTCTATACAATGAGCAGTTCTTC
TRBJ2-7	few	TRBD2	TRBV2	CASKKGLAGGPSYEQYF	TGTGCCAGCAAAAAGGGACTAGCGGGAGGCCCCTCCTACGAGCAGTACTTC
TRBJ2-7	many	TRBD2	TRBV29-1	CSVGLAGAYEQYF	TGCAGCGTTGGGCTAGCGGGAGCCTACGAGCAGTACTTC
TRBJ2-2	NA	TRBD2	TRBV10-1	CASSPLGLAGGTGELFF	TGCGCCAGCAGTCCTCTCGGACTAGCGGGAGGGACCGGGGAGCTGTTTTTT
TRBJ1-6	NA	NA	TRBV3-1	CANSQGRGLNSPLHF	TGTGCCAACAGCCAAGGGAGGGGCCTAAATTCACCCCTCCACTTT
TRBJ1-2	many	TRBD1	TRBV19	CASSIPTGVHGYTF	TGTGCCAGTAGTATCCCGACAGGGGTGCATGGCTACACCTTC
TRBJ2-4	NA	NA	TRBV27	CASSEEGAGRNIQYF	TGTGCCAGCAGCGAGGAGGGGGCGGGCAGGAACATTCAGTACTTC
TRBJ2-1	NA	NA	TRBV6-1	CASSRSALGEQFF	TGTGCCAGCAGTCGATCCGCATTGGGTGAGCAGTTCTTC
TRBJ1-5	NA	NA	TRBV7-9	CASSPNSRSNQPQHF	TGTGCCAGCAGCCCAAACAGTAGGAGCAATCAGCCCCAGCATTTT
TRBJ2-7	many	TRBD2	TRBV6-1	CASSAASGRRYEQYF	TGTGCCAGCAGTGCTGCTAGCGGGAGGAGGTACGAGCAGTACTTC
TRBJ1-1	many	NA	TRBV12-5	CASGLAGGTEAFF	TGTGCTAGTGGTTTGGCCGGGGGCACTGAAGCTTTCTTT
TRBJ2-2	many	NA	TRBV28	CASRIPGHKKPRGELFF	TGTGCCAGCCGAATTCCGGGACACAAAAAACCAAGGGGGGAGCTGTTTTTT
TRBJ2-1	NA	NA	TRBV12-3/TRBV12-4	CASSYQPSSYNEQFF	TGTGCCAGCAGTTATCAGCCCAGCTCCTACAATGAGCAGTTCTTC
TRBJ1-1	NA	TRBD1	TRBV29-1	CSVTTGRNTEAFF	TGCAGCGTCACGACAGGGAGGAACACTGAAGCTTTCTTT
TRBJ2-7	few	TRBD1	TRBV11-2	CASSLGTGWYEQYF	TGTGCCAGCAGCCTAGGGACAGGGTGGTACGAGCAGTACTTC
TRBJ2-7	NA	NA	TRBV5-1	CASTLAAGSAYEQYF	TGCGCCAGCACCCTGGCCGCGGGTTCGGCCTACGAGCAGTACTTC
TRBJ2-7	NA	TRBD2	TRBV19	CASSPREGGTYEQYF	TGTGCCAGTAGTCCCCGGGAGGGGGGGACCTACGAGCAGTACTTC
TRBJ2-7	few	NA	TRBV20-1	CSAPKIYEQYF	TGCAGTGCCCCTAAAATCTACGAGCAGTACTTC
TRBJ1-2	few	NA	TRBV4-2	CASSQEAGFFVRGYTF	TGTGCCAGCAGCCAAGAGGCGGGATTCTTTGTGCGTGGCTACACCTTC
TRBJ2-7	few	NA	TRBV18	CASSPNPPTLAAEQYF	TGTGCCAGCTCACCCAATCCCCCTACCCTGGCCGCCGAGCAGTACTTC
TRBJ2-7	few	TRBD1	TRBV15	CATSRDSEDEQYF	TGTGCCACCAGCCGGGACAGCGAGGACGAGCAGTACTTC
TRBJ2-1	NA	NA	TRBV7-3	CASSLESVNEQFF	TGTGCCAGCAGCTTAGAGAGCGTAAATGAGCAGTTCTTC
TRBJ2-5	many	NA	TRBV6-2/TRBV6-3	CASTALETQYF	TGTGCCAGCACGGCATTGGAGACCCAGTACTTC
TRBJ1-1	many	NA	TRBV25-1	CASSGQGPRDTEAFF	TGTGCCAGCAGTGGTCAGGGTCCTCGGGACACTGAAGCTTTCTTT
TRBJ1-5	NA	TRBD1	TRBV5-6	CATRTGGWSNQPQHF	TGTGCCACCCGGACAGGGGGATGGAGCAATCAGCCCCAGCATTTT
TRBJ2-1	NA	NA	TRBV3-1	CASSQVPRATFF	TGTGCCAGCAGCCAAGTACCACGGGCGACGTTCTTC
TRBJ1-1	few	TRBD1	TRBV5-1	CASSSLGTGEFTNTEAFF	TGCGCCAGCAGCTCCCTCGGGACAGGGGAATTCACGAACACTGAAGCTTTCTTT
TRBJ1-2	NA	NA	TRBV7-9	CASSLVDLYIYGYTF	TGTGCCAGCAGCTTAGTGGATCTCTATATCTATGGCTACACCTTC
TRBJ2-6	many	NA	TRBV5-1	CASSPAGTGANVLTF	TGTGCCAGCAGTCCGGCGGGGACTGGGGCCAACGTCCTGACTTTC
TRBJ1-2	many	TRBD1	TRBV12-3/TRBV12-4	CASSSTGTDYGYTF	TGTGCCAGCAGTTCTACCGGGACAGACTATGGCTACACCTTC
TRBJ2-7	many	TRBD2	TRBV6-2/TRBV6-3	CASSTRAGANEQYF	TGTGCCAGCAGTACCCGAGCGGGAGCAAACGAGCAGTACTTC
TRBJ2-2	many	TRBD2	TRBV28	CASSITSGRATTGELFF	TGTGCCAGCAGTATCACTAGCGGGAGGGCCACGACGGGGGAGCTGTTTTTT